Detailed here is one T cell receptor (beta chain). What it binds is not known. PCR amplification relied on 60 Vbeta primers (plus 13 Jbeta primers). The repertoire was sequenced with immunoSEQ multiplex PCR; TCRdb's copy has only in-frame clones and lacks some. The repertoire consists of under 200,000 clones, with about 81% occurring once and the leading ten covering 1.5% to 2%. The data derive from a study of cytomegalovirus exposure and HLA in healthy donors. Study summary: Findings of an earlier analysis included over 95 million unique TCR beta sequences from some 200 million T cells.

Germline assignment: CDR1 MDHEN and CDR2 SYDVKM. V lost 8 bases, J lost 7 bases, and 18 bases lay in between. The length of the CDR3 is 14 residues. General observations from the study: Trimming of TCR beta V- and J-genes showed a link, identified in a later analysis, to a missense DCLRE1C variant.

The specimen was PBMCs. The source is a woman younger than 30 in good health and CMV-seronegative. The genes are TRBV28 and TRBJ1-5; the D gene is possibly TRBD1 (5 bases). Written as DNA, the CDR3 is TGTGCCAGCGGCGCGCAGGGCCTCGGGCAGCCCCAGCATTTT. It yields the protein CASGAQGLGQPQHF.